The sequence of this T cell receptor (beta chain) was determined in a study of blood T cell repertoires in COVID-19. TCRdb's copy holds only in-frame clones and misses some; the assay was immunoSEQ multiplex PCR. This sample carries about 180,000 clones, approximately 87% of them seen once, and the ten largest clones take less than 25%. The ends were cut back, 3 bases at V and 0 bases at J, with 9 bases in the middle. CDR1 is GTSNPN, CDR2 SVGIG, per germline (reference sequence). The CDR3 runs 14 residues. The clonotype was recovered from a man between 65 and 85 years old with active or convalescent COVID-19. Sequenced sample: peripheral blood. The rearrangement uses TRBV30 and TRBJ1-3; no clear D gene. The CDR3 is CAWSPGLSGNTIYF. CDR3 bases: TGTGCCTGGAGCCCGGGTCTCTCTGGAAACACCATATATTTT.